Presented here are 17 T cell receptor beta chains from one specimen sequenced in a study of blood T cell repertoires in COVID-19. Using immunoSEQ multiplex PCR, the repertoire was profiled, and TCRdb retains in-frame clones only, with some absent. The table records fewer than 300,000 clones, roughly 80% of them present only once. What was sequenced was peripheral blood. The receptor source for this set is a person aged 65 to 85 with COVID-19, enrolled during active disease.

The chain has TRBV28 and TRBJ2-7; possibly TRBD2 for D (5 bases). With 6 bases removed from V and 3 bases from J, the gap between germline ends came to 12 bases. The CDR3 totals 13 residues. Germline lookup yields CDR1 MDHEN and CDR2 SYDVKM. The CDR3 region has the DNA TGTGCCAGCAGCCTCGGGGTTATCTACGAGCAGTACTTC. This translates into CASSLGVIYEQYF.

This rearrangement joins TRBV6-6 to TRBJ2-4; no clear D gene. Looked up from germline, CDR1 is MNHNY and CDR2 is SVGAGI (reference sequence). V gave up 7 bases and J gave up 5 bases, with 15 bases separating them. This CDR3 has 14 residues. Written as DNA, the CDR3 is TGTGCCAGCACCGCTCCCGAGTCCGAAAACATTCAGTACTTC. It codes for CASTAPESENIQYF.

This clone was picked up many times. The chain is built from TRBV6-2 or TRBV6-3 and TRBJ2-1; 9 bases are a match to TRBD2. From germline, CDR1 is MNHEY and CDR2 SVGEGT. V trimming: 2 bases; J trimming: 2 bases; junction bases outside the gene matches: 7. There are 17 residues in the CDR3. This chain's CDR3 is CASSYEVAGDPYNEQFF. As DNA, the CDR3 is TGTGCCAGCAGTTACGAGGTAGCGGGGGACCCCTACAATGAGCAGTTCTTC.

This clone was seen a handful of times. The chain recombines TRBV28 with TRBJ1-5, with 7 bases lining up with TRBD1. The CDR3 consists of 14 residues. J was trimmed by 7 bases and V by 7 bases; bases with no gene match: 10. Germline lookup yields CDR1 MDHEN and CDR2 SYDVKM. CDR3: CASKWTGEIQPQHF. Written as DNA, the CDR3 is TGTGCCAGCAAATGGACAGGAGAGATACAGCCCCAGCATTTT.

The V call is TRBV28, the J call TRBJ2-7; D is unclear. The CDR3 covers 11 residues. Germline V lookup: CDR1 MDHEN, CDR2 SYDVKM. V lost 6 bases, J lost 2 bases, and 5 bases lay in between. For the CDR3, the DNA is TGTGCCAGCAGCCAAACCTACGAGCAGTACTTC. This translates into CASSQTYEQYF.

This chain connects TRBV6-2 or TRBV6-3 to TRBJ1-5; tentative D call: TRBD1 (5 bases). This CDR3 is 16 amino acids long. Germline values: CDR1 MNHEY, CDR2 SVGEGT. V gave up 4 bases and J gave up 2 bases, with 15 bases separating them. CDR3 nucleotide sequence: TGTGCCAGCAGTTGGGTTCGCGGACAAGGCAATCAGCCCCAGCATTTT. It translates to CASSWVRGQGNQPQHF.

This clone has only one observation. The V call is TRBV19, the J call TRBJ1-4; D ambiguous. Germline V gene lookup returns CDR1 LNHDA and CDR2 SQIVND (reference sequence). CDR3 length equals 12 residues. V dropped 5 bases and J dropped 8 bases, with 9 bases sitting between them. Here the CDR3 DNA reads TGTGCCAGTAGTCCTTATCAGGAAAAACTGTTTTTT. Translation gives CASSPYQEKLFF.

The rearrangement links TRBV7-3 to TRBJ2-7; TRBD2 agrees at 13 bases. Per germline, CDR1 SGHTA and CDR2 FQGTGA. This CDR3 has 15 residues. V shed 4 bases, J shed 5 bases, and the junction held 5 bases outside the gene matches. In nucleotides, the CDR3 is TGTGCCAGCAGCTACGGACTAGCGGGAGTAAACGAGCAGTACTTC. Its protein is CASSYGLAGVNEQYF.

The V call is TRBV7-2, the J call TRBJ2-7; a possible D gene is TRBD2 (7 bases). The V gene's germline CDR1 is SGHTA and CDR2 FQGNSA. The V gene lost 7 bases and the J gene lost 2 bases, with 12 bases spanning the gap. CDR3 size: 13 residues. CDR3 bases: TGTGCCAGCACTGCGGGGGCTGCCTACGAGCAGTACTTC. This translates into CASTAGAAYEQYF.

CDR3 region: CAWKLLDGNTEAFF. CDR3 in DNA: TGTGCCTGGAAACTATTAGACGGGAACACTGAAGCTTTCTTT. The chain combines TRBV30 with TRBJ1-1; D is ambiguous. Germline CDR1 reads GTSNPN; CDR2 reads SVGIG (reference sequence). With 4 bases removed from V and 1 base from J, the gap between germline ends came to 13 bases. This CDR3 is 14 amino acids long.

The chain has TRBV7-2 and TRBJ1-4; D not resolved. This CDR3 comprises 14 residues. The germline V gene encodes CDR1 SGHTA and CDR2 FQGNSA. V lost 2 bases, J lost 6 bases, and 10 bases lay in between. The CDR3 protein is CASSLSYSYEKLFF. CDR3 bases: TGTGCCAGCAGCTTATCGTACTCATATGAAAAACTGTTTTTT.

The chain combines TRBV29-1 with TRBJ2-1; D may be TRBD1 (5 bases). Trimming removed 2 bases from V and 8 bases from J, with 13 bases in between. The CDR3 spans 13 residues. The germline CDR1 and CDR2 sequences are SQVTM and ANQGSEA. CDR3 coding DNA: TGCAGCGTTGAACCCCCAGGGTGGGATGAGCAGTTCTTC. Protein product: CSVEPPGWDEQFF.

V and J are TRBV19 and TRBJ1-1; no clear D gene. Trimming stripped 5 bases from V and 1 base from J, with 14 bases between. Germline V CDR1 and CDR2: LNHDA, SQIVND (reference sequence). The CDR3 spans 15 residues. The chain's CDR3 is CASSARRVGNTEAFF. For the CDR3, the DNA is TGTGCCAGTAGTGCCCGCCGGGTCGGGAACACTGAAGCTTTCTTT.

The chain combines TRBV19 with TRBJ1-1, with D unresolved. The germline CDR1 and CDR2 sequences are LNHDA and SQIVND (reference sequence). V was cut by 5 bases and J by 5 bases, with 12 bases left in between. The CDR3 runs to 13 residues. DNA of the CDR3: TGTGCCAGTAGTCCATTGGCACCTACTGAAGCTTTCTTT. This codes for CASSPLAPTEAFF.

The V gene is TRBV7-8, the J gene TRBJ1-1; maybe TRBD1 (6 bases). V was pared by 7 bases and J by 6 bases, with 21 bases between. Germline CDR1 and CDR2: SGHVS and FQNEAQ. CDR3 length equals 15 residues. Here the CDR3 DNA reads TGTGCCAGCACCCACCCCGGGACGGGGGGCTCTGAAGCTTTCTTT. Translation: CASTHPGTGGSEAFF. Together with reference TRBV7-8 and TRBJ1-1, the CDR3 gives the full variable domain: GAGVSQSPRYKVAKRGQDVALRCDPISGHVSLFWYQQALGQGPEFLTYFQNEAQLDKSGLPSDRFFAERPEGSVSTLKIQRTQQEDSAVYLCASTHPGTGGSEAFFGQGTRLTVV.

This sequence joins TRBV27 and TRBJ1-1, with D unclear. CDR1 is MNHEY, CDR2 SMNVEV, per germline (reference sequence). V was pared by 2 bases and J by 3 bases, with 10 bases between. The CDR3 is 14 amino acids. CDR3 sequence reads: CASSLLRLDTEAFF. The DNA for the CDR3 is TGTGCCAGCAGTTTACTGCGGCTGGACACTGAAGCTTTCTTT.

The gene calls are TRBV7-8 and TRBJ1-4, with unresolved D. The CDR3 loop spans 15 amino acids. Germline lookup yields CDR1 SGHVS and CDR2 FQNEAQ. V was cut by 1 base and J by 7 bases, with 13 bases left in between. This CDR3 reads CASSLGAQSGEKLFF. The CDR3 coding sequence is TGTGCCAGCAGCTTAGGGGCCCAGAGTGGTGAAAAACTGTTTTTT.